The present T cell receptor (beta chain) was sequenced within a study of response to subunit inactivated influenza vaccine. Findings of the study overall: Authors suggested each seasonal influenza vaccination recruits few new T cells.

TCRdb used MiXCR to reprocess the RT-PCR reads, holding one entry per CDR3 protein. The sample includes over 150,000 distinct CDR3 sequences, 13% to 15% seen only once; the top ten take 26%. CDR1 is SGHRS, CDR2 YFSETQ, per germline. Trimming removed 0 bases from V and 5 bases from J; junction bases left unmatched: 8. The CDR3 totals 16 residues. This clonotype was recorded a few times. Its antigen remains unknown. This TCR was sampled from a man aged 50 to 60 who received an inactivated influenza vaccine. This sequence joins TRBV5-1 and TRBJ1-5, with 7 positions matching TRBD1. The sequences come from CD8+ T cells sorted from PBMCs, collected 5 to 6 days after vaccination. The CDR3 sequence: CASSLVMDRPHQPQHF. The DNA of the CDR3 is TGCGCCAGCAGCTTGGTAATGGACAGGCCTCATCAGCCCCAGCATTTT.